What follows is one T cell receptor beta chain and its context. Isolated RNA was reverse transcribed into cDNA used as the sequencing template. Using immunoSEQ multiplex PCR, the repertoire was profiled, and TCRdb retains in-frame clones only, with some absent. The repertoire has some 170,000 clones, approximately 70% of them found once; the top ten carry around 10%. This sample was taken from a study of CD8+ T cells in alopecia areata. The V gene's germline CDR1 is SGHDN and CDR2 FVKESK. Trimming took 2 bases from V and 4 from J, leaving 9 bases between them. The CDR3 spans 14 residues. The sample consisted of CD8+ T cells sorted from blood, taken at week 0. The V and J genes are TRBV14 and TRBJ2-1; D gene uncertain. The receptor's source is a human donor with alopecia areata. CDR3 amino acids: CASSQIGKYNEQFF. The CDR3 region has the DNA TGTGCCAGCAGCCAAATAGGGAAATACAATGAGCAGTTCTTC. Variable domain in full (rest from reference TRBV14 and TRBJ2-1): EAGVTQFPSHSVIEKGQTVTLRCDPISGHDNLYWYRRVMGKEIKFLLHFVKESKQDESGMPNNRFLAERTGGTYSTLKVQPAELEDSGVYFCASSQIGKYNEQFFGPGTRLTVL.